The 27 T cell receptor beta chains reported below all come from one sample, sequenced in a study of blood T cell repertoires in COVID-19. Here immunoSEQ multiplex PCR was the method, and the copy in TCRdb shows in-frame clones only, minus some. The data contain hundreds of thousands of clones, 88% of them singletons. The sample comprised PBMCs or T cells enriched from blood (not recorded which). These receptors came from a woman aged 55 to 70 in a cohort exposed to, infected with or recovered from COVID-19 (not recorded which).

The chain recombines TRBV3-1 (or the pseudogene TRBV3-2) with TRBJ2-2; possibly TRBD2 for D (5 bases). Germline CDR1 LGHDT, CDR2 YNNKEL (reference sequence). Trimming removed 4 bases at V and 1 base at J, with 7 bases between. This CDR3 is built from 14 residues. CDR3 amino acids: CASSLSGNTGELFF. The CDR3 DNA reads as TGTGCCAGCAGCCTCAGCGGGAACACCGGGGAGCTGTTTTTT.

The chain employs TRBV7-9 and TRBJ2-5, with D possibly being TRBD1 (5 bases). The V gene's germline CDR1 is SEHNR and CDR2 FQNEAQ (reference sequence). The CDR3 has 12 amino acids. V lost 9 bases, J lost 1 base, and 9 bases lay in between. The chain's CDR3 is CASERGQETQYF. For the CDR3, the DNA is TGTGCCAGTGAAAGGGGCCAAGAGACCCAGTACTTC.

This clone came up once. The chain couples TRBV10-1 to TRBJ2-3; 11 nucleotides align to TRBD2. CDR1 WNHNN and CDR2 SYGVQD come from the germline V gene (reference sequence). This CDR3 comprises 18 residues. The V and J ends lost 5 bases and 1 base, in that order; junction bases with no gene match: 11. The CDR3 is CASSTRGLAETGTDTQYF. CDR3 sequence (DNA): TGCGCCAGCAGTACCCGGGGACTAGCGGAAACAGGCACAGATACGCAGTATTTT.

The chain carries TRBV2 and TRBJ2-1; a weak D match, TRBD2 (6 bases). Trimming shortened V by 2 bases and J by 9 bases, and 11 bases separated the two germline ends. CDR1 is SNHLY, CDR2 FYNNEI, per germline. This CDR3 contains 13 residues. CDR3 coding DNA: TGTGCCAGCAGTGAACGCGGGAACATTGAGCAGTTCTTC. Translation gives CASSERGNIEQFF.

This rearrangement joins TRBV5-1 to TRBJ2-1; D ambiguous. The CDR3 spans 15 residues. Germline CDR1 and CDR2: SGHRS and YFSETQ. The V end lost 0 bases, the J end lost 3 bases, and 10 bases lay between the germline ends. This CDR3 reads CASSLVSASYNEQFF. DNA for the CDR3: TGCGCCAGCAGCTTGGTATCCGCTAGCTACAATGAGCAGTTCTTC.

The genes are TRBV9 and TRBJ1-3, with 11 bases fitting TRBD1. This CDR3 spans 16 amino acids. The germline gives CDR1 SGDLS, CDR2 YYNGEE. V was pared by 3 bases and J by 3 bases, with 5 bases of the junction left unmatched. The CDR3 coding sequence is TGTGCCAGCAGCGAGGAGGACAGGGGGCATGGAAACACCATATATTTT. Its translation: CASSEEDRGHGNTIYF. Full variable domain (remainder filled in from reference TRBV9 and TRBJ1-3): DSGVTQTPKHLITATGQRVTLRCSPRSGDLSVYWYQQSLDQGLQFLIQYYNGEERAKGNILERFSAQQFPDLHSELNLSSLELGDSALYFCASSEEDRGHGNTIYFGEGSWLTVV.

This clone appeared once. The rearrangement uses TRBV5-6 and TRBJ1-2; TRBD1 matches at 9 bases. The CDR3 totals 17 residues. Losses at the gene ends were 0 bases for V and 0 bases for J; bases not matched to a gene: 6. CDR1 is SGHDT, CDR2 YYEEEE, per germline. The CDR3 sequence: CASSLAPGQGANYGYTF. Written as DNA, the CDR3 is TGTGCCAGCAGCTTGGCGCCGGGACAGGGAGCTAACTATGGCTACACCTTC.

This chain joins TRBV4-1 and TRBJ2-7; 11 bases agree with TRBD2. J was trimmed by 10 bases and V by 2 bases; bases with no gene match: 7. Per the germline V gene, CDR1 is MGHRA and CDR2 is YSYEKL. This CDR3 comprises 14 residues. CDR3 in amino acids: CASSQLWGLAAQYF. CDR3 DNA sequence: TGCGCCAGCAGCCAACTATGGGGACTAGCGGCCCAGTACTTC.

With respect to this clone: The same CDR3 can be traced to other DNA sequences in this sample. The chain carries TRBV28 and TRBJ2-7; possibly TRBD2 for D (5 bases). With 2 bases removed from V and 3 bases from J, the gap between germline ends came to 5 bases. The CDR3 covers 12 residues. CDR1 MDHEN and CDR2 SYDVKM come from the germline V gene. This CDR3 is CASSLRGYEQYF. In DNA form, the CDR3 reads TGTGCCAGCAGTTTACGGGGCTACGAGCAGTACTTC.

This sequence joins TRBV18 and TRBJ1-4; 9 nucleotides agree with TRBD1. The J segment lost 4 bases and the V segment lost 4 bases, leaving 4 bases of the junction unmatched. From germline, CDR1 is KGHSH and CDR2 LQKENI. CDR3 size: 15 residues. CDR3 DNA sequence: TGTGCCAGCTCACACCGGGACAGGGATAATGAAAAACTGTTTTTT. It yields the protein CASSHRDRDNEKLFF.

The CDR3 DNA is TGTGCCAGTAGCCGTCCCGGGACAGGGGGCGAGCAGTACTTC. Translating gives CASSRPGTGGEQYF. The chain combines TRBV19 with TRBJ2-7; TRBD1 aligns across 11 bases. J lost 6 bases, V lost 6 bases, and 7 bases had no gene match. CDR1 and CDR2 (germline): LNHDA, SQIVND (reference sequence). The CDR3 consists of 14 residues. Variable domain in full (rest from reference TRBV19 and TRBJ2-7): DGGITQSPKYLFRKEGQNVTLSCEQNLNHDAMYWYRQDPGQGLRLIYYSQIVNDFQKGDIAEGYSVSREKKESFPLTVTSAQKNPTAFYLCASSRPGTGGEQYFGPGTRLTVT.

A note on this clone: The junction does not match germline at one end; this may be a read error. The gene calls are TRBV3-1 (or the pseudogene TRBV3-2) and TRBJ2-1; TRBD2 aligns across 13 bases. This CDR3 region has 14 residues. Germline loops: CDR1 LGHDT, CDR2 YNNKEL (reference sequence). CDR3 protein: CASSQETSGRARLF. CDR3 nucleotide sequence: TGTGCCAGCAGCCAAGAAACTAGCGGGAGGGCCAGGCTCTTC.

The chain employs TRBV7-2 and TRBJ1-1; maybe TRBD1 (6 bases). The CDR3 extends over 14 amino acids. The germline V and J ends were trimmed by 1 base and 6 bases, with 12 bases remaining between them. CDR1 SGHTA and CDR2 FQGNSA come from the germline V gene. The CDR3 region has the DNA TGTGCCAGCAGCTTAGAGGGGGTCTCTCCTGAAGCTTTCTTT. Amino acids: CASSLEGVSPEAFF.

This chain links TRBV6-5 with TRBJ2-2, with TRBD1 matching over 10 bases. The CDR3 is 15 amino acids. CDR1 and CDR2 (germline): MNHEY, SVGAGI. V lost 6 bases to trimming and J lost 4 bases; unmatched junction nucleotides: 5. CDR3 sequence: CASSYDRGLTGELFF. In DNA form, the CDR3 reads TGTGCCAGCAGCTACGACAGGGGGCTCACCGGGGAGCTGTTTTTT.

The rearrangement uses TRBV4-1 and TRBJ2-3; 7 bases are a match to TRBD2. The germline V gene encodes CDR1 MGHRA and CDR2 YSYEKL. This CDR3 has 16 residues. V gave up 2 bases and J gave up 1 base; unmatched junction bases: 6. CDR3 DNA: TGCGCCAGCAGCCAACAAGCGGGGTCCGGCACAGATACGCAGTATTTT. Its translation is CASSQQAGSGTDTQYF.

The chain joins TRBV5-1 to TRBJ2-7; TRBD1 is a possible D gene (5 bases). The germline gives CDR1 SGHRS, CDR2 YFSETQ. The CDR3 contains 13 residues. V lost 2 bases and J 9 bases, leaving 15 bases between the germline ends. CDR3 amino acids: CASSFTRAEGQYF. The DNA for the CDR3 is TGCGCCAGCAGCTTTACCAGGGCGGAAGGGCAGTACTTC.

The J gene is TRBJ1-2, the V gene TRBV9; 9 positions agree with TRBD1. Germline V gene data show CDR1 as SGDLS and CDR2 as YYNGEE. This CDR3 has 12 amino acids. Trimming removed 7 bases from V and 5 bases from J; junction bases left unmatched: 3. The CDR3 protein is CASSGTGYGYTF. Here the CDR3 DNA reads TGTGCCAGCTCCGGGACAGGGTATGGCTACACCTTC.

This chain joins TRBV27 and TRBJ1-2; perhaps TRBD1 as D (5 bases). The CDR3 runs 17 residues. The germline gives CDR1 MNHEY, CDR2 SMNVEV (reference sequence). V was trimmed by 3 bases and J by 1 base, leaving 18 bases between them. CDR3 region: CASSFSPLQALNYGYTF. CDR3 nucleotides: TGTGCCAGCAGTTTCTCCCCTCTACAGGCACTTAACTATGGCTACACCTTC.

The genes are TRBV6-2 or TRBV6-3 and TRBJ1-1, with D possibly being TRBD1 (5 bases). Trimming shortened V by 0 bases and J by 3 bases, and 11 bases separated the two germline ends. The CDR3 extends over 15 amino acids. Germline assignment: CDR1 MNHEY and CDR2 SVGEGT. CDR3 protein: CASSYSGRVDTEAFF. CDR3 nucleotides: TGTGCCAGCAGTTACTCGGGCAGGGTGGACACTGAAGCTTTCTTT.

This chain uses TRBV7-9 with TRBJ2-2, with TRBD1 matching over 9 bases. Germline V lookup: CDR1 SEHNR, CDR2 FQNEAQ (reference sequence). J was trimmed by 5 bases and V by 5 bases; bases with no gene match: 12. The CDR3 covers 17 residues. CDR3 residues: CASSPPKAGTGTGELFF. The CDR3 DNA reads as TGTGCCAGCAGCCCCCCGAAAGCCGGGACAGGGACCGGGGAGCTGTTTTTT.

This chain joins TRBV19 and TRBJ2-1; maybe TRBD2 (6 bases). The CDR3 runs 18 residues. Trimming removed 3 bases from V and 0 bases from J, with 18 bases in between. CDR1 is LNHDA, CDR2 SQIVND, per germline (reference sequence). CDR3 bases: TGTGCCAGTAGTATGGGAAGCGGGTTCACCAGCTCCTACAATGAGCAGTTCTTC. The encoded protein is CASSMGSGFTSSYNEQFF.

The sample holds a few counts of this clone. Written as DNA, the CDR3 is TGTGCCAGCAGCCGGGTTACGAACACTGAAGCTTTCTTT. Amino acids: CASSRVTNTEAFF. This sequence joins TRBV27 and TRBJ1-1; D gene ambiguous. This CDR3 is built from 13 residues. V was shortened by 6 bases and J by 1 base, with 9 bases between the two germline ends. Germline V gene lookup returns CDR1 MNHEY and CDR2 SMNVEV (reference sequence).

This rearrangement joins TRBV3-1 (or the pseudogene TRBV3-2) to TRBJ1-5, with D tentatively TRBD1 (5 bases). Germline CDR1 is LGHDT and CDR2 is YNNKEL (reference sequence). Trimming pared 0 bases from V and 6 bases from J, leaving 12 bases between. The CDR3 consists of 15 residues. CDR3 protein: CASSQEGRDSQPQHF. CDR3 nucleotides: TGTGCCAGCAGCCAAGAAGGCAGGGATAGTCAGCCCCAGCATTTT.

V and J are TRBV28 and TRBJ2-1; D not resolved. The CDR3 consists of 12 residues. Germline V gene lookup returns CDR1 MDHEN and CDR2 SYDVKM. The V end lost 5 bases, the J end lost 2 bases, and 4 bases lay between the germline ends. The CDR3 region is CASSLPYNEQFF. Here the CDR3 DNA reads TGTGCCAGCAGTCTTCCCTACAATGAGCAGTTCTTC.

V and J are TRBV5-6 and TRBJ1-1; possibly TRBD1 for D (6 bases). CDR3 size: 14 residues. The V end lost 0 bases, the J end lost 3 bases, and 9 bases lay between the germline ends. Germline CDR1 is SGHDT and CDR2 is YYEEEE. This CDR3 is CASSLVGGDTEAFF. The DNA for the CDR3 is TGTGCCAGCAGCTTGGTAGGGGGGGACACTGAAGCTTTCTTT.

This clone showed up just once. The rearrangement links TRBV11-2 to TRBJ1-1, with TRBD1 matching 9 bases. There are 16 residues in the CDR3. J was trimmed by 2 bases and V by 1 base; bases with no gene match: 5. Germline V CDR1 and CDR2: SGHAT, FQNNGV. The CDR3 DNA follows: TGTGCCAGCAGCTTAGCCGAGGGACAGGGAAACACTGAAGCTTTCTTT. Amino acid sequence: CASSLAEGQGNTEAFF.

A single count supports this clone. CDR3: CASRSTGGVRNQPQHF. Here the CDR3 DNA reads TGTGCCAGCCGATCAACCGGCGGGGTACGCAATCAGCCCCAGCATTTT. The chain uses TRBV2 and TRBJ1-5, with D unresolved. This CDR3 has 16 amino acids. Germline lookup yields CDR1 SNHLY and CDR2 FYNNEI. V was shortened by 8 bases and J by 2 bases, with 19 bases between the two germline ends.